This T cell receptor beta chain was recovered during a study of a mutant IDH1 vaccine in newly diagnosed glioma. The overall study: Before enrollment, the patients had been treated with radiotherapy alone, temozolomide alone, or both together. Most of them had received both. General study points: Pseudoprogression looked unconnected to shifts in top peripheral T cell clonotypes.

Time point given: week 35, safety follow-up. Vaccination used 300 ug of mutant IDH1 20-mer peptide per dose, with topical imiquimod. As concerns this clone: The antigen is not known.

This table comes from immunoSEQ multiplex PCR, and its TCRdb copy is limited to in-frame clones, with some not included. The sample has 26,000 or so clones; 70% to 90% are singletons. Trimming left V 6 bases short and J 7 bases short, with 15 bases between. Germline V gene lookup returns CDR1 MNHNS and CDR2 SASEGT. This CDR3 region has 14 residues. This sequence was found in a man aged 25-40 years with glioma. Material: PBMCs, obtained from a glioma patient whose treatment included an IDH1 peptide vaccine. This chain links TRBV6-1 with TRBJ1-4; no reliable D call. The CDR3 DNA reads as TGTGCCAGCAGACTGACAAGCCTAGGTGAAAAACTGTTTTTT. Translated: CASRLTSLGEKLFF.